This section outlines one T cell receptor beta chain sequence together with its context. The source of the sample is a study of blood T cell repertoires in COVID-19. Germline V gene data show CDR1 as ENHRY and CDR2 as SYGVKD. J lost 5 bases, V lost 7 bases, and 10 bases had no gene match. CDR3 length: 14 amino acids. Per the original data handling: Nucleated cell counts were estimated from reference gene primer amplification. The protocol was immunoSEQ multiplex PCR, while the TCRdb copy is restricted to in-frame clones and leaves out a portion. That table supplies the V and J calls and clone size; D and trimming were determined from the DNA. The data hold fewer than 350,000 clones, with less than 85% observed a single time. Participants were aged about 18 to 100 years from approximately 23 US areas. Cohort placement rested on clinical history that participants reported themselves. The recovered donors of Cohort 3 showed two negative PCRs, clearance, or symptom resolution.

The sequencing input was PBMCs or T cells enriched from blood (not recorded which). The receptor's source is a woman between 50 and 59 years old who had recovered from COVID-19. The chain combines TRBV10-3 with TRBJ2-7; TRBD2 matches at 8 bases. CDR3 DNA: TGTGCCATCACCCCCAGCGGGAGTTCTGACGAGCAGTACTTC. Translation gives CAITPSGSSDEQYF.